The 23 T cell receptor beta chains in this list originate from one sample, sequenced in a study of CD8 T cells in ankylosing spondylitis. Study-wide findings and caveats: Blood of patients with ankylosing spondylitis appeared to be characterized by a TCR beta motif of several highly homologous variants.

No antigen has been identified for these receptors. TCRdb ran MiXCR on the 5' RACE reads and lists one entry per CDR3 protein. Among over 700,000 distinct CDR3 sequences listed, around 19% were seen once. The material sequenced was blood, either unsorted or a sorted T cell fraction (not recorded which). The origin of the receptors is a male donor with ankylosing spondylitis.

This clonotype was recorded at least ten times. The chain links TRBV12-3 or TRBV12-4 to TRBJ1-2; 9 nucleotides match TRBD1. The CDR3 is made up of 15 amino acids. V was clipped by 5 bases and J by 6 bases; unmatched bases: 10. CDR3 coding DNA: TGTGCCAGCAGTCCGACGACAGGGGGAGAGAATGGCTACACCTTC. Translation gives CASSPTTGGENGYTF.

The chain joins TRBV20-1 to TRBJ2-7; D gene unclear. The CDR3 consists of 15 residues. V was cut by 0 bases and J by 5 bases, with 17 bases left in between. Germline V gene lookup returns CDR1 DFQATT and CDR2 SNEGSKA (reference sequence). In nucleotides, the CDR3 is TGCAGTGCTAGAGATCGCCTACCAAAGACCAACGAGCAGTACTTC. The encoded protein is CSARDRLPKTNEQYF.

The chain has TRBV2 and TRBJ2-1, with TRBD2 matching over 12 bases. The V and J ends lost 4 bases and 1 base, in that order; junction bases with no gene match: 5. CDR1 is SNHLY and CDR2 is FYNNEI in the germline V gene. The CDR3 extends over 17 amino acids. CDR3 amino acids: CASSGALAGGSYNEQFF. Written as DNA, the CDR3 is TGTGCCAGCAGTGGAGCTCTAGCGGGAGGGTCCTACAATGAGCAGTTCTTC.

The CDR3 DNA follows: TGTGCCAGCACCAGGAGAGAGACCCAGTACTTC. Protein product: CASTRRETQYF. The gene calls are TRBV21-1 and TRBJ2-5. TRBV21-1 is tagged as a pseudogene. The CDR3 is 11 amino acids.

This chain uses TRBV7-9 with TRBJ1-3, with D tentatively TRBD1 (5 bases). Trimming pared 2 bases from V and 4 bases from J, leaving 12 bases between. Germline CDR1 SEHNR, CDR2 FQNEAQ (reference sequence). The CDR3 has 15 residues. The CDR3 sequence is CASSLFRGSGNTIYF. CDR3 coding DNA: TGTGCCAGCAGCTTATTTAGGGGTTCAGGAAACACCATATATTTT.

This clonotype was observed a few times. The V call is TRBV12-3 or TRBV12-4, the J call TRBJ2-3; tentative D call: TRBD2 (5 bases). The CDR3 extends over 14 amino acids. Trimming took off 6 bases at V and 2 bases at J, with 12 bases between the two ends. In DNA, the CDR3 is TGTGCCAGCAGCCCCCGAGCGGCCACAGATACGCAGTATTTT. The encoded protein is CASSPRAATDTQYF.

The CDR3 reads CASSLDTSNQPQHF. In DNA form, the CDR3 reads TGTGCCAGCAGTCTGGACACTAGCAATCAGCCCCAGCATTTT. The chain is built from TRBV3-1 and TRBJ1-5; a possible D gene is TRBD1 (5 bases). The CDR3 runs to 14 residues. Germline CDR1 and CDR2: LGHDT and YNNKEL (reference sequence). The V end was cut by 6 bases, the J end by 0 bases, with 9 bases between. The entire variable domain, with the rest obtained from reference TRBV3-1 and TRBJ1-5, is as follows: DTAVSQTPKYLVTQMGNDKSIKCEQNLGHDTMYWYKQDSKKFLKIMFSYNNKELIINETVPNRFSPKSPDKAHLNLHINSLELGDSAVYFCASSLDTSNQPQHFGDGTRLSIL.

V gene TRBV5-1 combines with J gene TRBJ1-1; a weak D match, TRBD1 (6 bases). CDR3 length: 15 amino acids. V shed 4 bases and J shed 10 bases, with 23 bases lying between them. Germline CDR1 reads SGHRS; CDR2 reads YFSETQ. This chain's CDR3 is CASSPEAARGLGAFF. In nucleotides, the CDR3 is TGCGCCAGCAGCCCGGAGGCGGCCAGGGGATTAGGAGCTTTCTTT.

Here the CDR3 reads CANPPDSNTGELFF. In DNA form, the CDR3 reads TGTGCCAACCCCCCAGATTCGAACACCGGGGAGCTGTTTTTT. The V call is TRBV7-9, the J call TRBJ2-2, with D unresolved. Between the trimmed V and J ends, which lost 10 bases and 0 bases, there was a span of 12 bases. The CDR3 length is 14 residues. Per germline, CDR1 SEHNR and CDR2 FQNEAQ (reference sequence).

The rearrangement joins TRBV5-1 to TRBJ2-2; tentative D call: TRBD1 (6 bases). Germline V gene sequence: CDR1 SGHRS, CDR2 YFSETQ. V was trimmed by 4 bases and J by 8 bases, leaving 12 bases between them. There are 13 residues in the CDR3. CDR3: CASSLRGEGELFF. CDR3 DNA: TGCGCCAGCAGCCTCAGGGGAGAAGGGGAGCTGTTTTTT. Using reference TRBV5-1 and TRBJ2-2 for the parts outside the CDR3, the full variable domain is KAGVTQTPRYLIKTRGQQVTLSCSPISGHRSVSWYQQTPGQGLQFLFEYFSETQRNKGNFPGRFSGRQFSNSRSEMNVSTLELGDSALYLCASSLRGEGELFFGEGSRLTVL.

The J gene is TRBJ1-1, the V gene TRBV29-1; the D gene is possibly TRBD1 (5 bases). The CDR3 spans 14 residues. V was clipped by 7 bases and J by 0 bases, with 15 bases between them. Germline assignment: CDR1 SQVTM and CDR2 ANQGSEA. The CDR3 region has the DNA TGCAGCGCCCTTGATGGGGCATTGAACACTGAAGCTTTCTTT. Amino acid sequence: CSALDGALNTEAFF.

The chain has TRBV4-1 and TRBJ2-3, with D unresolved. V was shortened by 4 bases and J by 6 bases, with 14 bases between the two germline ends. Germline lookup yields CDR1 MGHRA and CDR2 YSYEKL. The CDR3 is 14 amino acids. CDR3: CASSLGLALDTQYF. The CDR3, as DNA: TGCGCCAGCAGCCTTGGTTTGGCCCTCGATACGCAGTATTTT.

The table lists this clonotype with a few counts. The chain combines TRBV29-1 with TRBJ2-1; TRBD1 matches at 7 bases. CDR3 length: 13 amino acids. Losses at the gene ends were 4 bases for V and 6 bases for J; bases not matched to a gene: 6. Germline V gene lookup returns CDR1 SQVTM and CDR2 ANQGSEA. The DNA for the CDR3 is TGCAGCGTTGGGACAGGACGACGCAATGAGCAGTTCTTC. It specifies CSVGTGRRNEQFF.

This rearrangement joins TRBV29-1 to TRBJ1-3; D remains unclear. V lost 3 bases and J 3 bases, leaving 6 bases between the germline ends. Germline CDR1 SQVTM, CDR2 ANQGSEA. CDR3 length: 12 amino acids. CDR3 amino acids: CSVEGFGNTIYF. DNA of the CDR3: TGCAGCGTTGAGGGGTTTGGAAACACCATATATTTT.

This clonotype was found a few times. The chain combines TRBV15 with TRBJ1-5, with 7 bases fitting TRBD1. The CDR3 runs to 16 residues. V trimming: 2 bases; J trimming: 5 bases; junction bases outside the gene matches: 9. The germline V gene encodes CDR1 LNHNV and CDR2 YYDKDF (reference sequence). The CDR3 DNA is TGTGCCACCAGCAGAACTACAGGGGCCAGGGATCAGCCCCAGCATTTT. Translated, it gives CATSRTTGARDQPQHF.

The J gene is TRBJ2-7, the V gene TRBV20-1, with 9 bases matching TRBD2. The CDR3 loop spans 14 amino acids. Germline lookup yields CDR1 DFQATT and CDR2 SNEGSKA (reference sequence). J gave up 4 bases and V 3 bases, and 7 bases lay outside the gene matches. The CDR3 DNA reads TGCAGTGCTAGTAGCGGGAGTGTTCGTTACGAGCAGTACTTC. This sequence encodes CSASSGSVRYEQYF.

This clonotype has only a few counts. J is TRBJ1-1 and V is TRBV9; no firm D call. This CDR3 region has 15 residues. V lost 0 bases and J 0 bases, leaving 9 bases between the germline ends. Germline CDR1 is SGDLS and CDR2 is YYNGEE. In DNA, the CDR3 is TGTGCCAGCAGCGTAGGGGTAGGGATGAACACTGAAGCTTTCTTT. Translated: CASSVGVGMNTEAFF. The full variable domain, completed using reference TRBV9 and TRBJ1-1, is DSGVTQTPKHLITATGQRVTLRCSPRSGDLSVYWYQQSLDQGLQFLIQYYNGEERAKGNILERFSAQQFPDLHSELNLSSLELGDSALYFCASSVGVGMNTEAFFGQGTRLTVV.

The chain employs TRBV15 and TRBJ1-2; 8 bases align to TRBD1. The CDR3 extends over 14 amino acids. Germline assignment: CDR1 LNHNV and CDR2 YYDKDF (reference sequence). With V trimmed by 5 bases and J by 6 bases, 8 bases remained unmatched. The CDR3 reads CATSEDREVNGYTF. The DNA for the CDR3 is TGTGCCACCAGCGAGGACAGGGAAGTGAATGGCTACACCTTC.

This clonotype appeared a few times. The chain combines TRBV20-1 with TRBJ2-3, with D possibly being TRBD1 or TRBD2 (6 bases each). The CDR3 spans 14 residues. The V gene's germline CDR1 is DFQATT and CDR2 SNEGSKA (reference sequence). V lost 6 bases and J 0 bases, leaving 13 bases between the germline ends. The CDR3 loop reads CSAGGHVSTDTQYF. The CDR3 coding sequence is TGCAGTGCGGGGGGACACGTAAGCACAGATACGCAGTATTTT.

The sample holds a few counts of this clonotype. The gene calls are TRBV3-1 and TRBJ2-7, with D unclear. V was trimmed by 0 bases and J by 5 bases, leaving 8 bases between them. The CDR3 is made up of 13 amino acids. The germline V gene encodes CDR1 LGHDT and CDR2 YNNKEL (reference sequence). The CDR3 loop is CASSQDWANEQYF. The CDR3 DNA follows: TGTGCCAGCAGCCAAGATTGGGCTAACGAGCAGTACTTC.

This clonotype has a handful of counts. This chain links TRBV20-1 with TRBJ2-1; TRBD2 agrees at 16 bases. The CDR3 length is 16 residues. V was pared by 6 bases and J by 4 bases, with 6 bases of the junction left unmatched. Germline-derived CDR1 and CDR2 are DFQATT and SNEGSKA (reference sequence). CDR3 sequence (DNA): TGCAGTGCCAAGGGACTAGCGGGGGGGCCTTACAATGAGCAGTTCTTC. It yields the protein CSAKGLAGGPYNEQFF.

This clonotype has just a few counts. The rearrangement links TRBV3-1 to TRBJ2-7, with TRBD2 identical over 7 bases. Per the germline V gene, CDR1 is LGHDT and CDR2 is YNNKEL (reference sequence). The V segment lost 4 bases and the J segment 3 bases; nucleotides outside the gene matches: 9. The CDR3 is 15 amino acids. CDR3 residues: CASSPHRTRGYEQYF. The CDR3 nucleotides read TGTGCCAGCAGCCCCCACCGGACTAGGGGCTACGAGCAGTACTTC.

The rearrangement joins TRBV5-1 to TRBJ2-7, with D possibly being TRBD1 or TRBD2 (5 bases each). The germline V gene has CDR1 SGHRS and CDR2 YFSETQ. The CDR3 is 13 residues long. V was trimmed by 4 bases and J by 9 bases, leaving 17 bases between them. This CDR3 is CASSPGTTPVQYF. DNA for the CDR3: TGCGCCAGCAGCCCGGGGACCACACCGGTGCAGTACTTC.